These T cell receptor beta chains were read from a single sample in a study of blood T cell repertoires in COVID-19. Only in-frame clones appear in the TCRdb table, and some are missing; sequencing was by immunoSEQ multiplex PCR. In the table there are fewer than 300,000 clones, approximately 85% of which are singletons. The material sequenced was peripheral blood. Source of these receptors: a human donor in a cohort sampled during active COVID-19. The CDR3 runs from the conserved cysteine through the conserved F or W. A D gene is named only where the DNA matches it firmly. Clone size is not always given. Where it is, it says once, few, many or a class for expanded clones.

J	D	V	size	DNA	CDR3
TRBJ1-1	.	TRBV29-1	.	TGCAGCGTAGGACATATGAACACTGAAGCTTTCTTT	CSVGHMNTEAFF
TRBJ1-1	.	TRBV5-4	.	TGTGCCAGCAGCCTGGCGGCGGAGGACCCTGAAGCTTTCTTT	CASSLAAEDPEAFF
TRBJ1-5	TRBD1	TRBV19	once	TGTGCCAGCACCGACAGGGGGGTCAGGCCCCAGCATTTT	CASTDRGVRPQHF
TRBJ2-3	.	TRBV29-1	few	TGCAGCGTTGAACGGACATCACCAGATACGCAGTATTTT	CSVERTSPDTQYF
TRBJ2-3	TRBD2	TRBV3-1/TRBV3-2	.	TGTGCCAGCAGCGAACGAGCGGGAGGTGGTACGCAGTATTTT	CASSERAGGGTQYF
TRBJ2-6	TRBD1	TRBV6-4	.	TGTGCCAGGAATCAGGGGGCGCGGGGGGCCAACGTCCTGACTTTC	CARNQGARGANVLTF
TRBJ2-3	.	TRBV27	once	TGTGCCAGCAAATCTCAGGGACACACAGATACGCAGTATTTT	CASKSQGHTDTQYF
TRBJ2-7	TRBD1	TRBV10-3	.	TGTGCCATCAGTAACGACAGGGTCAACGAGCAGTACTTC	CAISNDRVNEQYF
TRBJ2-7	.	TRBV5-1	.	TGCGCCAGCAGCTTGGCCCCCGGCGGGAAGTTCTACGAGCAGTACTTC	CASSLAPGGKFYEQYF
TRBJ2-5	TRBD2	TRBV28	.	TGTGCCAGTAGTACGCGACTAGCGGGAGGGCCAGCGTCGGAGACCCAGTACTTC	CASSTRLAGGPASETQYF
TRBJ1-2	TRBD1	TRBV5-1	few	TGCGCCAGCAGCTGGGAGACAGGGAACTATGGCTACACCTTC	CASSWETGNYGYTF
TRBJ1-2	.	TRBV4-3	.	TGCGCCAGCAGCCGTACAGGTGGGCCCAACTATGGCTACACCTTC	CASSRTGGPNYGYTF
TRBJ1-1	TRBD1	TRBV29-1	.	TGCAGCTTCCTCAGGGGGATTGAAGCTTTCTTT	CSFLRGIEAFF
TRBJ2-7	TRBD2	TRBV6-2/TRBV6-3	few	TGTGCCAGCAGTGCGGGAGGGGACTCCTACGAGCAGTACTTC	CASSAGGDSYEQYF
TRBJ2-1	TRBD2	TRBV7-3	.	TGTGCCAGCAGCTCCTCGACTAGCGGGAGGAATGAGCAGTTCTTC	CASSSSTSGRNEQFF
TRBJ2-1	.	TRBV7-2	once	TGTGCCAGCAGCCTAAGGAGGGAAGCTGTGAATGAGCAGTTCTTC	CASSLRREAVNEQFF
TRBJ2-6	.	TRBV5-1	.	TGCGCCAGCAGTTACGACAGCTCTGGGGCCAACGTCCTGACTTTC	CASSYDSSGANVLTF
TRBJ1-1	TRBD1	TRBV19	.	TGTGCCAGTAGTAGAGGGACAGGGGCGTTGGGTGAAGCTTTCTTT	CASSRGTGALGEAFF
TRBJ2-3	TRBD2	TRBV18	.	TGTGCCAGCTCACCCGGGACTAGCGGAATTAGCACAGATACGCAGTATTTT	CASSPGTSGISTDTQYF
TRBJ1-3	.	TRBV3-1/TRBV3-2	.	TGTGCCACCTCCCGCGGGGAGAACACCATATATTTT	CATSRGENTIYF
TRBJ1-2	TRBD1	TRBV4-2	.	TGTGCCAGCAGCCCCCCTGGACAGGGGGCCCGTGGCTACACCTTC	CASSPPGQGARGYTF
TRBJ1-6	.	TRBV28	.	TGTGCCAGCAGAAATTCTCGGACACTGGAGCCCCTCCACTTT	CASRNSRTLEPLHF
TRBJ2-2	TRBD2	TRBV11-2	.	TGTGCCAGCAGCTTCTTAGCGGGTACGATTGCCGGGGAGCTGTTTTTT	CASSFLAGTIAGELFF
TRBJ2-5	TRBD2	TRBV28	.	TGTGCCAGCGCCGAGACTAGCTTTGAGACCCAGTACTTC	CASAETSFETQYF
TRBJ1-2	.	TRBV7-9	.	TGTGCCAGCAGCTTAAACAGCCTACTTTATGGCTACACCTTC	CASSLNSLLYGYTF
TRBJ1-1	.	TRBV11-2	.	TGTGCCAGCAGACCCGGGGGGGGACCGAACACTGAAGCTTTCTTT	CASRPGGGPNTEAFF
TRBJ2-7	.	TRBV19	.	TGTGCCAGCCGATCTAGCCATCCCTCCTACGAGCAGTACTTC	CASRSSHPSYEQYF
TRBJ2-1	TRBD2	TRBV5-5	.	TGTGCCAGCAGCCTACTAGCGGGAGCACCCAATGAGCAGTTCTTC	CASSLLAGAPNEQFF
TRBJ1-5	TRBD1	TRBV7-2	once	TGTGCCAGCAGCTACAGGGGAAATCAGCCCCAGCATTTT	CASSYRGNQPQHF
TRBJ2-7	TRBD1	TRBV29-1	.	TGCAGCGTTACAGGGGATGAGCAGTACTTC	CSVTGDEQYF
TRBJ1-3	TRBD1	TRBV30	.	TGTGCCTGGAGTTCGGGACAGGGGGCGAACACCATATATTTT	CAWSSGQGANTIYF
TRBJ2-7	TRBD2	TRBV7-9	.	TGTGCCAGCAGCCCCACCGGGACTAGGTTCTACGAGCAGTACTTC	CASSPTGTRFYEQYF
TRBJ2-6	.	TRBV7-9	.	TGTGCCAGCAGCCCCCACCTGGGGGGTAACTCTGGGGCCAACGTCCTGACTTTC	CASSPHLGGNSGANVLTF
TRBJ2-1	TRBD2	TRBV27	.	TGTGCCAGCAGTGCCGGGACTAGCGGGAATAGTGAGCAGTTCTTC	CASSAGTSGNSEQFF
TRBJ2-2	.	TRBV19	.	TGTGCCAGTAGACCAAGCACAGGGGGCGCGTCTCCAAGCGGGAGGGCCGGGGAGCTGTTTTTT	CASRPSTGGASPSGRAGELFF
TRBJ2-2	TRBD2	TRBV2	.	TGTGCCAGCACCTCAGGACTAGCGGGAGGGACCGGGGAGCTGTTTTTT	CASTSGLAGGTGELFF
TRBJ1-1	TRBD1	TRBV6-6	.	TGTGCCAGCAGTTACGGACAGGGGGGGACTGAAGCTTTCTTT	CASSYGQGGTEAFF
TRBJ2-1	TRBD1	TRBV28	.	TGTGCCAGCAGTTTCCGGACAGGGGTACCCTACAATGAGCAGTTCTTC	CASSFRTGVPYNEQFF
TRBJ1-4	TRBD1	TRBV7-6	.	TGTGCCAGCAGCTTCGCAGGGGGCGCCGGTGAAAAACTGTTTTTT	CASSFAGGAGEKLFF
TRBJ1-5	TRBD1	TRBV6-2/TRBV6-3	.	TGTGCCAGCAGTTCCCTTGGACAGGGGAATCAGCCCCAGCATTTT	CASSSLGQGNQPQHF
TRBJ1-5	TRBD1	TRBV24-1	.	TGTGCCACCCAGACTGGGACAGGGGTGTCTACCGATCAGCCCCAGCATTTT	CATQTGTGVSTDQPQHF